This T cell receptor beta chain was documented in a study of blood T cell repertoires in COVID-19. With V trimmed by 4 bases and J by 5 bases, 12 bases remained unmatched. This CDR3 is 16 amino acids long. Germline V gene sequence: CDR1 SGHKS, CDR2 YYEKEE (reference sequence). Original data processing: Scientists estimated how many nucleated cells there were by amplifying reference gene primers. Using immunoSEQ multiplex PCR, the repertoire was profiled, and TCRdb retains in-frame clones only, with some absent. V and J calls and clone size are copied from that table; D and trimming were computed from the DNA. The sample shows just over 350,000 clones, roughly 84% of them seen only once.

Sequenced sample: PBMCs or T cells enriched from blood (not recorded which). The chain combines TRBV5-5 with TRBJ1-2; 9 bases line up with TRBD1. The receptor's source is a woman in her twenties or thirties who had recovered from COVID-19. The CDR3, as DNA: TGTGCCAGCAGCGAGACGCCGGGACAGGGTGGTTATGGCTACACCTTC. This gives the protein CASSETPGQGGYGYTF.